One TCR beta chain is described in this entry. Produced via immunoSEQ multiplex PCR; TCRdb's table is partial and in-frame only. The sample carries tens of thousands of clones, approximately 92% recorded once. The record originates from a study of T cell changes during pregnancy in multiple sclerosis. V lost 1 base to trimming and J lost 6 bases, with 17 bases between them. The CDR3 is 16 amino acids. Germline CDR1 is LNHNV and CDR2 is YYDKDF (reference sequence). The specimen comprised CD4+ T cells from peripheral blood mononuclear cells, sampled in the first trimester of pregnancy. This receptor was identified in a female donor with multiple sclerosis, enrolled in a pregnancy study. The rearrangement links TRBV15 to TRBJ2-3; TRBD1 is a possible D gene (6 bases). The CDR3 loop is CATSRAFSAQGDTQYF. The CDR3, as DNA: TGTGCCACCAGCAGAGCATTTAGCGCCCAGGGGGATACGCAGTATTTT.